This entry concerns a single TCR beta chain. The RNA input was 0.5 to 1 ug, and it was reverse transcribed with random hexamers. immunoSEQ multiplex PCR amplified TCR beta CDR3 across 54 Vbeta, 13 Jbeta. One entry per CDR3 protein, called by TCRdb with MiXCR from the immunoSEQ multiplex PCR reads. The sample consists of more than 55,000 distinct CDR3 sequences, roughly 95% of them appearing once. The CDR3 spans 17 residues. Unmatched junction bases numbered 12, after V lost 5 bases and J lost 1 base. Germline V lookup: CDR1 DFQATT, CDR2 SNEGSKA (reference sequence). These data belong to a study of CD8 T cells in Susac syndrome. The multiple sclerosis control group consisted of treatment-naive patients whose relapsing-remitting disease, which was either stable or active, fulfilled revised McDonald criteria.

The chain combines TRBV20-1 with TRBJ2-5; TRBD1 aligns across 11 bases. This TCR derives from a human donor with multiple sclerosis. The sample comprised CD4+ T cells from PBMCs. Here the CDR3 reads CSAQAGTGGNLQETQYF. As DNA, the CDR3 is TGCAGTGCTCAGGCGGGGACAGGGGGGAACCTCCAAGAGACCCAGTACTTC.